Here is one T cell receptor (beta chain) with its context. The data derive from a study of CD4+ T cells in melanoma. Trimming took off 3 bases at V and 2 bases at J, with 10 bases between the two ends. Germline lookup yields CDR1 GTSNPN and CDR2 SVGIG (reference sequence). The CDR3 runs to 14 residues. TCRdb's copy holds only in-frame clones and misses some; the assay was immunoSEQ multiplex PCR. The sample contains more than 20,000 clones, over 75% of which appear only once. This TCR was sampled from a human donor with melanoma. This chain connects TRBV30 to TRBJ1-4, with D tentatively TRBD1 (5 bases). CDR3 protein: CAWRGGITNEKLFF. The CDR3 DNA reads TGTGCCTGGAGGGGGGGGATCACTAATGAAAAACTGTTTTTT.